This record covers a single T cell receptor (beta chain). Its antigen is still unknown. Primers: 60 Vbeta forward and 13 Jbeta reverse. The protocol was immunoSEQ multiplex PCR, while the TCRdb copy is restricted to in-frame clones and leaves out a portion. Its table lists tens of thousands of clones. The sample belongs to a study of cytomegalovirus exposure and HLA in healthy donors. Turning to the study itself: Within an early data release were approximately 85 million unique TCRs drawn from HLA-typed donors.

Study results and limitations: An ancestry cluster, one associated with Asian ancestry, reportedly showed fewer N-insertions than the 666-donor mean in a later analysis. The listing of 160 or so TCR beta chains classed them as cytomegalovirus-associated.

The sample comprised PBMCs. This sequence was found in a man in his late teens or twenties in good health and CMV-seropositive.

The CDR3 coding sequence is TGTGCCAGCAGTGAACAAGCTAGCGGCTCCTACGAGCAGTACTTC. The encoded protein is CASSEQASGSYEQYF. V and J are TRBV6-1 and TRBJ2-7, with TRBD2 matching over 7 bases. The germline V gene encodes CDR1 MNHNS and CDR2 SASEGT. With 2 bases clipped from V and 0 bases from J, the junction kept 4 bases outside the gene matches. CDR3 length: 15 amino acids.